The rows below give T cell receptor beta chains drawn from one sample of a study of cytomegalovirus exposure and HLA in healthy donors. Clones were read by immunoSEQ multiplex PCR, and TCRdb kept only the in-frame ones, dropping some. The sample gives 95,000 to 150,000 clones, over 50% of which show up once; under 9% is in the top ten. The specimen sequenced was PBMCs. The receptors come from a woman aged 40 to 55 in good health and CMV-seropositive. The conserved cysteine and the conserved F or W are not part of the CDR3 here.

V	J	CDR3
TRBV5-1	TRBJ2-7	ASSSGLAGAGEQY
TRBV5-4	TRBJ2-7	ASSPGNTYEQY
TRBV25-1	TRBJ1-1	ASSRTGDTEAF
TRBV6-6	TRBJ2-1	ASTLGLSGYNEQF
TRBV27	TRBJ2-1	ASSSEIRGDEQF
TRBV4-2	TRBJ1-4	ASSQAPGQGNEKLF
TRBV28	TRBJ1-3	ASSPGGSGNTIY
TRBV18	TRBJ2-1	ASSPKYGTSGNEQF
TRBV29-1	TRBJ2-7	SAQRDRGTYEQY
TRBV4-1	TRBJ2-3	ASSQDSGGAGTDTQY
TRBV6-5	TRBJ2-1	ASSLAGVYNEQF
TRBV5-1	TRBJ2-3	ASQRSGTSGRALTDTQY
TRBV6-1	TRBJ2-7	ASRRRGDGEQY
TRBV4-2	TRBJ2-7	ASSPTRDSIYEQY
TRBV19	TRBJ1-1	ASSGQGAMNTEAF
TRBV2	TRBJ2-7	ASGRGPSIYEQY
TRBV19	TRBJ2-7	ASSIGTGEQY
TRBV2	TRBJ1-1	ASRVRANTEAF
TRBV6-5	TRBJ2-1	ASSYGRDSYNEQF
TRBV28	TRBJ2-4	ASSYPRNIQY
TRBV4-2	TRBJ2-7	ASSQGLSGGAPYEQY